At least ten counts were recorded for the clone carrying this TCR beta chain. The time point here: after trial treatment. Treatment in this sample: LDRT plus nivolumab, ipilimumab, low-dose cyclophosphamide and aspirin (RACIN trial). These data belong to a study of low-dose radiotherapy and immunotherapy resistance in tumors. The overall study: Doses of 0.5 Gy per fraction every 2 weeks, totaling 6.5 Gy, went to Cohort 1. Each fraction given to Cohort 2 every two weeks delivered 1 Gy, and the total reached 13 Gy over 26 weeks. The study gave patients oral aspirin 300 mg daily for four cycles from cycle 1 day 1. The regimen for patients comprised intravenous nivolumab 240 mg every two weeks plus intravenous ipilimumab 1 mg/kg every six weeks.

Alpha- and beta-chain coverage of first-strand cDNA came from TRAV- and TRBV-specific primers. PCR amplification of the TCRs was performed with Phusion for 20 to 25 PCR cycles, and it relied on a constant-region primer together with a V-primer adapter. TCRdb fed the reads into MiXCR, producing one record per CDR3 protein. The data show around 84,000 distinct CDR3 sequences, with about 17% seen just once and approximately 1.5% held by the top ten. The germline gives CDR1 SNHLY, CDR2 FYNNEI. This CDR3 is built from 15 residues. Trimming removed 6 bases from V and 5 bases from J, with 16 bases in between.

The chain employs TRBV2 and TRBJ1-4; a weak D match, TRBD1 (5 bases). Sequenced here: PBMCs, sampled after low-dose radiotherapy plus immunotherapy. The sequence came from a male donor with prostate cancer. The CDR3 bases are TGTGCCAGCAGGGGGGGAGGACGGATAAATGAAAAACTGTTTTTT. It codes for CASRGGGRINEKLFF.